What follows are 16 T cell receptor beta chains derived from one specimen sequenced in a study of molecular identifiers for immune sequencing clone quantification. MiXCR, applied by TCRdb to the PCR reads, yields one record per CDR3 protein. The table includes about 97,000 distinct CDR3 sequences, about 35% detected once. Sequenced sample: naive CD8+ T cells from blood, with Jurkat cell RNA spiked in. As for subset: FACS-sorted CD8+CD4-CCR7+CD45RA+ naive T cells. These receptors came from a human donor in good health. Some libraries in this study had Jurkat cell RNA spiked in.

CDR3 region: CASSVGQGVSQYF. DNA of the CDR3: TGTGCCAGCAGCGTAGGACAGGGGGTCAGTCAGTACTTC. This chain connects TRBV9 to TRBJ2-4; 9 bases align to TRBD1. V lost 0 bases and J lost 12; bases outside the gene matches: 4. CDR1 is SGDLS, CDR2 YYNGEE, per germline. This CDR3 is built from 13 residues.

This clonotype has just a few counts. The chain is built from TRBV6-2 or TRBV6-3 and TRBJ2-5, with 7 bases matching TRBD2. Germline V lookup: CDR1 MNHEY, CDR2 SVGEGT. Trimming removed 8 bases from V and 5 bases from J; junction bases left unmatched: 8. The CDR3 loop spans 13 amino acids. The CDR3 coding sequence is TGTGCCAGCCGCCCCGCGGGAGCCGAGACCCAGTACTTC. It specifies CASRPAGAETQYF.

This clonotype turned up a few times. The J gene is TRBJ2-2, the V gene TRBV19; D is possibly TRBD1 or TRBD2 (5 bases each). The V end lost 7 bases, the J end lost 1 base, and 10 bases lay between the germline ends. Germline V gene lookup returns CDR1 LNHDA and CDR2 SQIVND (reference sequence). The CDR3 sequence is 14 residues long. The CDR3 reads CASMPGRNTGELFF. The CDR3 DNA follows: TGTGCCAGTATGCCAGGGAGGAACACCGGGGAGCTGTTTTTT.

The chain carries TRBV6-2 or TRBV6-3 and TRBJ2-2; 10 bases line up with TRBD2. Germline CDR1 reads MNHEY; CDR2 reads SVGEGT. This CDR3 contains 17 residues. V gave up 6 bases and J gave up 2 bases; unmatched junction bases: 9. CDR3: CASRPLLAGVNTGELFF. In DNA form, the CDR3 reads TGTGCCAGCAGGCCCCTCCTAGCGGGAGTCAACACCGGGGAGCTGTTTTTT.

A word on this clonotype: A much larger clone is a single base away; this may be a read error. The chain carries TRBV7-2 and TRBJ2-3; D remains unclear. This CDR3 spans 14 amino acids. Germline V gene sequence: CDR1 SGHTA, CDR2 FQGNSA. The CDR3 loop is CVSSLARASDTQYF. The CDR3 DNA sequence: TGTGTCAGCAGCTTAGCTAGAGCAAGCGATACGCAGTATTTT.

The rearrangement joins TRBV11-2 to TRBJ2-7; D might be TRBD2 (6 bases). The CDR3 has 12 residues. Germline CDR1 and CDR2: SGHAT and FQNNGV. V dropped 6 bases and J dropped 3 bases, with 9 bases sitting between them. CDR3 region: CASRSAGYEQYF. As DNA, the CDR3 is TGTGCCAGCAGATCAGCGGGCTACGAGCAGTACTTC.

The chain employs TRBV6-2 or TRBV6-3 and TRBJ2-3; TRBD2 aligns across 8 bases. The V gene's germline CDR1 is MNHEY and CDR2 SVGEGT. The V segment lost 2 bases and the J segment 5 bases; nucleotides outside the gene matches: 3. The CDR3 consists of 14 residues. The CDR3 loop is CASSYTLAGDTQYF. The CDR3 DNA follows: TGTGCCAGCAGTTACACCCTAGCGGGAGATACGCAGTATTTT.

With regard to this clonotype: One end of the junction does not line up with germline, which may come from a read error. The chain joins TRBV7-9 to TRBJ2-2; D perhaps matches TRBD2 (5 bases). Germline loops: CDR1 SEHNR, CDR2 FQNEAQ (reference sequence). This CDR3 contains 15 residues. The CDR3 DNA sequence: TGTGCCAGCAGCCCACCCGCCTGGAACACCGGGGAGCTGATTTTT. Protein: CASSPPAWNTGELIF. The variable domain in full, completed from reference TRBV7-9 and TRBJ2-2, reads DTGVSQNPRHKITKRGQNVTFRCDPISEHNRLYWYRQTLGQGPEFLTYFQNEAQLEKSRLLSDRFSAERPKGSFSTLEIQRTEQGDSAMYLCASSPPAWNTGELIFGEGSRLTVL.

This clonotype has more than one count but fewer than ten. One end of the junction is discordant with germline, which a read error may explain. The CDR3 loop is CACSVAEVDEQYF. The CDR3, as DNA: TGTGCCTGCAGCGTAGCCGAGGTCGACGAGCAGTACTTC. The chain couples TRBV9 to TRBJ2-7; D is ambiguous. This CDR3 spans 13 amino acids. Germline values: CDR1 SGDLS, CDR2 YYNGEE.

This clonotype was seen a handful of times. The chain is built from TRBV4-3 and TRBJ2-3; 14 positions agree with TRBD2. Germline values: CDR1 LGHNA, CDR2 YSLEER. With V trimmed by 0 bases and J by 1 base, 6 bases remained unmatched. The CDR3 is 19 amino acids. CDR3 sequence (DNA): TGCGCCAGCAGCCAAGATACGGGACTAGCGGGAGTGGGCACAGATACGCAGTATTTT. This gives the protein CASSQDTGLAGVGTDTQYF.

This clonotype has just a few counts. The chain combines TRBV9 with TRBJ1-5; a possible D gene is TRBD1 (5 bases). This CDR3 has 14 residues. Trimming took off 2 bases at V and 6 bases at J, with 12 bases between the two ends. Germline-derived CDR1 and CDR2 are SGDLS and YYNGEE. In DNA form, the CDR3 reads TGTGCCAGCAGCGTGGGGGGACCGGGTCAGCCCCAGCATTTT. Its translation is CASSVGGPGQPQHF.

This clonotype was seen many times. The V call is TRBV2, the J call TRBJ2-3; D remains ambiguous. Trimming took 6 bases from V and 8 from J, leaving 12 bases between them. The CDR3 is 12 residues long. In germline, CDR1 is SNHLY, CDR2 FYNNEI. CDR3 sequence reads: CASRDSAGTQYF. In nucleotides, the CDR3 is TGTGCCAGCAGAGACTCGGCCGGTACGCAGTATTTT.

This rearrangement joins TRBV27 to TRBJ2-3; the D is unclear. The V gene lost 3 bases and the J gene lost 4 bases, with 17 bases spanning the gap. The CDR3 sequence is 16 residues long. Germline CDR1 reads MNHEY; CDR2 reads SMNVEV (reference sequence). The chain's CDR3 is CASSLLRAPGPDTQYF. The CDR3 region has the DNA TGTGCCAGCAGTTTGCTCCGGGCCCCTGGCCCAGATACGCAGTATTTT.

This clonotype has more than one count but fewer than ten. This rearrangement joins TRBV10-3 to TRBJ2-3; 8 bases are a match to TRBD2. The trim removed 7 bases at V and 6 bases at J, leaving 15 bases unmatched. This CDR3 region has 16 residues. Per germline, CDR1 ENHRY and CDR2 SYGVKD. CDR3 sequence reads: CAITERLAGNSDTQYF. The CDR3 coding sequence is TGTGCCATCACCGAGCGGCTAGCGGGTAACTCGGATACGCAGTATTTT.

The chain couples TRBV6-2 or TRBV6-3 to TRBJ1-2; TRBD1 matches at 8 bases. The V segment lost 11 bases and the J segment 4 bases; nucleotides outside the gene matches: 6. The CDR3 has 12 amino acids. Per the germline V gene, CDR1 is MNHEY and CDR2 is SVGEGT. The CDR3 spells CAAETGGYGYTF. CDR3 in DNA: TGTGCCGCTGAAACAGGGGGCTATGGCTACACCTTC.

The CDR3 loop is CASSSSWPFPPRVPYGYTF. Written as DNA, the CDR3 is TGTGCCAGCAGTTCGTCGTGGCCGTTCCCCCCACGAGTACCTTATGGCTACACCTTC. The chain is built from TRBV28 and TRBJ1-2; D uncertain. Germline loops: CDR1 MDHEN, CDR2 SYDVKM. The V end lost 4 bases, the J end lost 5 bases, and 29 bases lay between the germline ends. The CDR3 is 19 amino acids.